This is a list of T cell receptor beta chains from one sample in a study of blood T cells in healthy people across ages. TCRdb reprocessed the 5' RACE reads via MiXCR and lists one record per CDR3 protein. The sample has about 680,000 distinct CDR3 sequences; roughly 49% are singletons. The source material was blood. These receptors all come from a woman in her sixties in good health. Both conserved end residues are part of each CDR3.

j_call: TRBJ2-1
cdr3_length: 17
v_call: TRBV9
cdr3_aa: CASSVRLGAGGYNEQFF

j_call: TRBJ2-7
cdr3_length: 15
v_call: TRBV20-1
cdr3_aa: CSADGFRTGGYEQYF

j_call: TRBJ2-1
cdr3_length: 15
v_call: TRBV9
cdr3_aa: CASSVSSGSYNEQFF

j_call: TRBJ1-2
cdr3_length: 13
v_call: TRBV30
cdr3_aa: CAWSRGSNYGYTF

j_call: TRBJ1-2
cdr3_length: 16
v_call: TRBV20-1
cdr3_aa: CSAREGGGGATYGYTF

j_call: TRBJ1-6
cdr3_length: 16
v_call: TRBV28
cdr3_aa: CASKVQGARLSSPLHF

j_call: TRBJ2-5
cdr3_length: 13
v_call: TRBV7-3
cdr3_aa: CASSPKGRETQYF

j_call: TRBJ1-1
cdr3_length: 13
v_call: TRBV5-4
cdr3_aa: CASSRRQGTEAFF

j_call: TRBJ2-7
cdr3_length: 15
v_call: TRBV7-2
cdr3_aa: CASSLWGVSTYEQYF

j_call: TRBJ1-2
cdr3_length: 12
v_call: TRBV9
cdr3_aa: CAGPGDNYGYTF

j_call: TRBJ1-4
cdr3_length: 14
v_call: TRBV20-1
cdr3_aa: CSARPGTGIEKLFF